Below, 26 T cell receptor beta chains from the same sample are listed, as sequenced in a study of beta chain features in type 1 diabetes. The investigators reverse transcribed all of the isolated RNA, so they sequenced expressed TCRB transcripts. TCRdb's copy holds only in-frame clones and misses some; the assay was immunoSEQ multiplex PCR. The sample comprises some 270,000 clones, roughly 13% of which are singletons, and around 0.026% rests with the top ten. Sequencing used naive CD4+ T cells from blood. Receptors originate from a woman aged 35 to 49 in good health.

This clone has a handful of counts. The chain combines TRBV5-4 with TRBJ2-5; D perhaps matches TRBD2 (6 bases). CDR1 is SGHNT and CDR2 is YYREEE in the germline V gene (reference sequence). The CDR3 runs 14 residues. V lost 4 bases to trimming and J lost 2 bases, with 12 bases between them. In nucleotides, the CDR3 is TGTGCCAGCAGCCTGGGGACTCTTCAAGAGACCCAGTACTTC. Protein product: CASSLGTLQETQYF.

The rearrangement links TRBV5-1 to TRBJ2-2; possibly TRBD1 for D (5 bases). The germline CDR1 and CDR2 sequences are SGHRS and YFSETQ. This CDR3 contains 16 residues. The V end was cut by 0 bases, the J end by 5 bases, with 14 bases between. The DNA of the CDR3 is TGCGCCAGCAGCTTGGAATCGGGCAGGGTAACCGGGGAGCTGTTTTTT. Protein product: CASSLESGRVTGELFF.

The rearrangement joins TRBV12-2 to TRBJ2-5; the table names TRBD2, a call not compared with the DNA. TRBV12-2 is listed as a pseudogene. CDR3 length: 17 residues. The CDR3 is CASRFPGGGDLQEVQYF. CDR3 in DNA: TGTGCAAGTCGCTTCCCCGGGGGGGGAGACCTCCAAGAGGTCCAGTACTTC.

This clone was counted a few times. In the same sample, other DNA sequences code for this CDR3. DNA for the CDR3: TGTGCCAGCAGCTTACAGCGGGGGCCCTACAATGAGCAGTTCTTC. It yields the protein CASSLQRGPYNEQFF. V gene TRBV5-4 combines with J gene TRBJ2-1; 8 nucleotides match TRBD2. The V gene end was trimmed by 2 bases and the J gene end by 2 bases; junction bases not matched to a gene: 3. CDR1 and CDR2 (germline): SGHNT, YYREEE (reference sequence). The CDR3 is 15 residues long. The full variable domain, in which reference TRBV5-4 and TRBJ2-1 provide the parts outside the CDR3, is ETGVTQSPTHLIKTRGQQVTLRCSSQSGHNTVSWYQQALGQGPQFIFQYYREEENGRGNFPPRFSGLQFPNYSSELNVNALELDDSALYLCASSLQRGPYNEQFFGPGTRLTVL.

This clone was recorded a few times. The V gene is TRBV6-6, the J gene TRBJ2-7, with a possible D match to TRBD1 (6 bases). This CDR3 has 13 residues. The germline gives CDR1 MNHNY, CDR2 SVGAGI (reference sequence). V lost 4 bases, J lost 3 bases, and 10 bases lay in between. The CDR3 nucleotides read TGTGCCAGCAGTTCCGGCAGGGGCTACGAGCAGTACTTC. Protein sequence: CASSSGRGYEQYF.

The chain is built from TRBV6-6 and TRBJ2-2, with 7 nucleotides matching TRBD1. The CDR3 is 15 residues long. V lost 2 bases, J lost 4 bases, and 4 bases stayed unmatched. The V gene's germline CDR1 is MNHNY and CDR2 SVGAGI (reference sequence). The CDR3 bases are TGTGCCAGCAGTTACGAGGGGGCATTCACCGGGGAGCTGTTTTTT. This gives the protein CASSYEGAFTGELFF.

This clone showed up just a few times. V and J are TRBV29-1 and TRBJ1-1; 10 bases align to TRBD1. V shed 4 bases, J shed 4 bases, and the junction held 6 bases outside the gene matches. This CDR3 is 14 amino acids long. Germline assignment: CDR1 SQVTM and CDR2 ANQGSEA. For the CDR3, the DNA is TGCAGCGTTGCTGACAGGGGGCTGAGCACTGAAGCTTTCTTT. Protein product: CSVADRGLSTEAFF. Full variable domain (rest looked up from reference TRBV29-1 and TRBJ1-1): SAVISQKPSRDICQRGTSLTIQCQVDSQVTMMFWYRQQPGQSLTLIATANQGSEATYESGFVIDKFPISRPNLTFSTLTVSNMSPEDSSIYLCSVADRGLSTEAFFGQGTRLTVV.

V and J are TRBV20-1 and TRBJ2-5, with D unresolved. The length of the CDR3 is 11 residues. V was clipped by 6 bases and J by 3 bases, with 8 bases between them. The germline V gene has CDR1 DFQATT and CDR2 SNEGSKA (reference sequence). CDR3 sequence reads: CSAEPKETQYF. The CDR3 DNA reads as TGCAGTGCCGAACCTAAAGAGACCCAGTACTTC.

The chain links TRBV11-2 to TRBJ2-1; TRBD2 aligns across 7 bases. The trim removed 6 bases at V and 14 bases at J, leaving 7 bases unmatched. In germline, CDR1 is SGHAT, CDR2 FQNNGV. This CDR3 comprises 11 residues. CDR3 DNA: TGTGCCAGCAGTTCCGGACTAGTCGAGTTCTTC. Its protein product is CASSSGLVEFF.

The chain carries TRBV29-1 and TRBJ2-5, with 9 bases lining up with TRBD1. This CDR3 comprises 12 residues. Germline CDR1 is SQVTM and CDR2 is ANQGSEA. The ends lost 6 bases at V and 5 bases at J; junction bases unmatched: 4. The CDR3 protein is CSVGQGLETQYF. CDR3 sequence (DNA): TGCAGCGTGGGACAGGGCCTGGAGACCCAGTACTTC.

CDR3 DNA sequence: TGTGCCAGCAGCTTTACTACGGGTCTATATGGCTACACCTTC. Amino acids: CASSFTTGLYGYTF. The V and J genes are TRBV5-8 and TRBJ1-2; no clear D. This CDR3 is 14 amino acids long. Germline V lookup: CDR1 SGHTS, CDR2 YDEGEE. V lost 2 bases and J 5 bases, leaving 13 bases between the germline ends.

This clone was seen only a few times. The chain recombines TRBV5-6 with TRBJ2-5; no clear D gene. V was pared by 5 bases and J by 1 base, with 12 bases between. Germline CDR1 SGHDT, CDR2 YYEEEE. The CDR3 runs to 14 residues. CDR3 bases: TGTGCCAGCAGTGGCCTCTTGATCCAAGAGACCCAGTACTTC. Its translation: CASSGLLIQETQYF.

There are a few counts of this clone. The rearrangement links TRBV28 to TRBJ2-7; TRBD1 matches 10 bases. The CDR3 totals 15 residues. The V segment lost 4 bases and the J segment 1 base; nucleotides outside the gene matches: 4. The germline V gene encodes CDR1 MDHEN and CDR2 SYDVKM. The CDR3 DNA is TGTGCCAGCAGTTCCGGGGACAGGGGATCCTACGAGCAGTACTTC. Encoded protein: CASSSGDRGSYEQYF. The full variable domain, its missing parts supplied by reference TRBV28 and TRBJ2-7, is DVKVTQSSRYLVKRTGEKVFLECVQDMDHENMFWYRQDPGLGLRLIYFSYDVKMKEKGDIPEGYSVSREKKERFSLILESASTNQTSMYLCASSSGDRGSYEQYFGPGTRLTVT.

This chain joins TRBV5-5 and TRBJ2-1, with 13 bases identical to TRBD2. The germline CDR1 and CDR2 sequences are SGHKS and YYEKEE (reference sequence). This CDR3 region has 17 residues. J was trimmed by 4 bases and V by 1 base; bases with no gene match: 5. The CDR3 DNA is TGTGCCAGCAGCTTGACCGGACTAGCGGGGGCGTACAATGAGCAGTTCTTC. As protein: CASSLTGLAGAYNEQFF.

This clone has only a few counts. The chain is built from TRBV28 and TRBJ1-2, with 8 bases aligning to TRBD1. CDR1 and CDR2 (germline): MDHEN, SYDVKM. V was clipped by 10 bases and J by 10 bases; unmatched bases: 17. The CDR3 is 14 amino acids. CDR3 DNA: TGTGCCACCCTCTTCAGAGACAGGGGAGGGGTCTACACCTTC. Protein: CATLFRDRGGVYTF.

This clone was observed a handful of times. The rearrangement uses TRBV27 and TRBJ2-3, with TRBD2 identical over 8 bases. The V and J ends lost 6 bases and 3 bases, in that order; junction bases with no gene match: 5. The germline V gene has CDR1 MNHEY and CDR2 SMNVEV (reference sequence). The CDR3 length is 14 residues. The CDR3 region has the DNA TGTGCCAGCAGGGTTAGCGGGGTTACAGATACGCAGTATTTT. Amino acid sequence: CASRVSGVTDTQYF.

This clone has more than one count but fewer than ten. The gene calls are TRBV5-1 and TRBJ1-1, with D hard to call. Trimming left V 1 base short and J 3 bases short, with 7 bases between. The germline CDR1 and CDR2 sequences are SGHRS and YFSETQ. The CDR3 covers 13 residues. In DNA form, the CDR3 reads TGCGCCAGCAGCTTGACGCCAGACACTGAAGCTTTCTTT. Translating gives CASSLTPDTEAFF.

This clone has more than one count but fewer than ten. The chain combines TRBV6-5 with TRBJ1-2; D unresolved. This CDR3 spans 12 amino acids. In germline, CDR1 is MNHEY, CDR2 SVGAGI. Trimming stripped 4 bases from V and 8 bases from J, with 11 bases between. CDR3 in DNA: TGTGCCAGCAGTTTTGCCGGCGGGGGCTACACCTTC. Translated, it gives CASSFAGGGYTF.

The gene calls are TRBV7-6 and TRBJ2-5; no definite D call. The CDR3 extends over 13 amino acids. V was cut by 0 bases and J by 5 bases, with 7 bases left in between. CDR1 and CDR2 from the germline V gene are SGHVS and FNYEAQ. The CDR3 sequence is CASSLAPGETQYF. As DNA, the CDR3 is TGTGCCAGCAGCTTAGCGCCCGGGGAGACCCAGTACTTC.

This sequence joins TRBV19 and TRBJ1-2; 12 positions match TRBD1. The germline gives CDR1 LNHDA, CDR2 SQIVND (reference sequence). This CDR3 region has 15 residues. Losses at the gene ends were 5 bases for V and 8 bases for J; bases not matched to a gene: 9. Written as DNA, the CDR3 is TGTGCCAGTAGTTACCTGGGACAGGGGGCTAGAGGCTACACCTTC. This encodes CASSYLGQGARGYTF.

This chain connects TRBV11-2 to TRBJ1-2; the match to TRBD1 covers 9 bases. Trimming at V came to 8 bases and at J to 2 bases, leaving 0 bases not matched to a gene. The length of the CDR3 is 12 residues. CDR1 is SGHAT, CDR2 FQNNGV, per germline. The CDR3 nucleotides read TGTGCCAGCGGGACAGGGAACTATGGCTACACCTTC. Protein: CASGTGNYGYTF.

This clone was found a few times. The chain carries TRBV19 and TRBJ1-5; D ambiguous. The CDR3 is made up of 14 amino acids. Trimming left V 7 bases short and J 0 bases short, with 10 bases between. The germline V gene has CDR1 LNHDA and CDR2 SQIVND (reference sequence). CDR3 in amino acids: CASTGDYSNQPQHF. In DNA, the CDR3 is TGTGCCAGTACCGGAGATTATAGCAATCAGCCCCAGCATTTT.

This clone was seen many times. Different DNA sequences within this sample yield the same CDR3. CDR3 in amino acids: CASSSQETQYF. CDR3 DNA: TGTGCCAGCAGCTCCCAGGAGACCCAGTACTTC. The chain has TRBV7-9 and TRBJ2-5; D gene unclear. Looked up from germline, CDR1 is SEHNR and CDR2 is FQNEAQ (reference sequence). The CDR3 sequence is 11 residues long. The germline V and J ends were trimmed by 4 bases and 5 bases, with 5 bases remaining between them.

The chain employs TRBV9 and TRBJ2-2, with D maybe TRBD2 (6 bases). The CDR3 covers 14 residues. V lost 0 bases to trimming and J lost 7 bases, with 10 bases between them. Germline assignment: CDR1 SGDLS and CDR2 YYNGEE. CDR3 amino acids: CASSVAPGDGELFF. CDR3 DNA: TGTGCCAGCAGCGTAGCCCCGGGGGACGGGGAGCTGTTTTTT.

The rearrangement links TRBV18 to TRBJ1-5; D may be TRBD1 (5 bases). V was clipped by 0 bases and J by 7 bases, with 16 bases between them. Germline CDR1 and CDR2: KGHSH and LQKENI. This CDR3 is built from 16 residues. This chain's CDR3 is CASSPPGQALRQPQHF. For the CDR3, the DNA is TGTGCCAGCTCACCACCGGGGCAGGCCCTGAGGCAGCCCCAGCATTTT.

The chain has TRBV12-5 and TRBJ2-3; D may be TRBD1 (6 bases). The CDR3 totals 15 residues. CDR1 and CDR2 (germline): LGHNT, FRNRAP. Trimming left V 3 bases short and J 9 bases short, with 19 bases between. In nucleotides, the CDR3 is TGTGCTAGTGGTTTCGGCACAGGGACCGTTTTAACGCAGTATTTT. Translated: CASGFGTGTVLTQYF.